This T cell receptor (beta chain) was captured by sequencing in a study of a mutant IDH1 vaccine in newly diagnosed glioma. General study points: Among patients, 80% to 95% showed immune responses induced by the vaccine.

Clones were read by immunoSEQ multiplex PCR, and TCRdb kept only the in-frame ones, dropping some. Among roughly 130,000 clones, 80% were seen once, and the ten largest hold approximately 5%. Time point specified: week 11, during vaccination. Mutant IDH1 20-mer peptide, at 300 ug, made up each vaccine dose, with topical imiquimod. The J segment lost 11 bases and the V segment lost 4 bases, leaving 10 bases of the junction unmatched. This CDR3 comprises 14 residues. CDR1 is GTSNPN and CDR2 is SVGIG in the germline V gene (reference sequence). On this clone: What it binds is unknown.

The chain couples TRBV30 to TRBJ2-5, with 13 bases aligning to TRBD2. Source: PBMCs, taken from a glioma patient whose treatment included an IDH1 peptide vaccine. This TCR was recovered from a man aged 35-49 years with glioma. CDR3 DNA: TGTGCCTGGACCGGGACTAGCGGGACTACGGAGCAGTACTTC. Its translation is CAWTGTSGTTEQYF.